These T cell receptor beta chains were read from a single sample in a study of blood T cell repertoires in COVID-19. The repertoire was sequenced with immunoSEQ multiplex PCR; TCRdb's copy has only in-frame clones and lacks some. The sample yields roughly 180,000 clones, about 83% seen once. The specimen sequenced was peripheral blood. The source is a man aged 40-49 years who had recovered from COVID-19. CDR3s include the opening cysteine and the closing phenylalanine or tryptophan. The D gene is left open where the match is weak. Size tells how often a clone was seen (once, few, many) or the class of an expanded clone, and some rows leave it out.

clone size	V gene	D gene	J gene	CDR3 protein	CDR3 DNA
-	TRBV30	TRBD2	TRBJ2-2	CAWSRAGGDTGELFF	TGTGCCTGGAGTAGAGCGGGGGGTGATACCGGGGAGCTGTTTTTT
-	TRBV7-2	-	TRBJ1-4	CASSLDGGREKLFF	TGTGCCAGCAGCTTAGACGGGGGTAGGGAAAAACTGTTTTTT
once	TRBV5-1	-	TRBJ2-5	CASSVGVDGRVTQETQYF	TGCGCCAGCAGCGTGGGGGTGGACGGGAGAGTTACCCAAGAGACCCAGTACTTC
-	TRBV27	-	TRBJ1-6	CASSLGHENSPLHF	TGTGCCAGCAGCCTCGGACACGAAAATTCACCCCTCCACTTT
-	TRBV6-1	-	TRBJ2-1	CASSEFRYNEQFF	TGTGCCAGCAGTGAGTTTCGTTACAATGAGCAGTTCTTC
once	TRBV29-1	-	TRBJ2-7	CSVEGPPETDYEQYF	TGCAGCGTTGAAGGCCCCCCCGAGACAGACTACGAGCAGTACTTC
-	TRBV4-1	TRBD2	TRBJ2-1	CASSQGTRSVSYNEQFF	TGCGCCAGCAGCCAAGGGACTAGATCAGTCTCCTACAATGAGCAGTTCTTC
-	TRBV5-5	TRBD1	TRBJ2-7	CASSAGDRGEQYF	TGTGCCAGCAGCGCTGGGGACAGGGGAGAGCAGTACTTC
-	TRBV24-1	TRBD2	TRBJ2-3	CATSDDVGLAGTDTQYF	TGTGCCACCAGTGACGACGTGGGACTAGCGGGCACAGATACGCAGTATTTT
-	TRBV29-1	TRBD2	TRBJ2-3	CSVVRLKGGRNAQYF	TGCAGCGTTGTTCGCCTAAAAGGCGGGAGAAATGCGCAGTATTTT
-	TRBV7-9	-	TRBJ1-6	CASSQASPLHF	TGTGCCAGCAGTCAAGCTTCACCCCTCCACTTT
-	TRBV10-3	TRBD1	TRBJ1-3	CAISDRQGGNTIYF	TGTGCCATCAGTGACAGACAGGGTGGAAACACCATATATTTT
-	TRBV19	TRBD1	TRBJ1-2	CASTRQGRDIGYTF	TGTGCCAGTACCCGACAGGGGAGGGATATTGGCTACACCTTC
once	TRBV2	-	TRBJ1-4	CASKGGEEKLFF	TGTGCCAGCAAGGGGGGGGAGGAAAAACTGTTTTTT
-	TRBV13	-	TRBJ1-4	CASSLGPGLGEKLFF	TGTGCCAGCAGCCTAGGGCCAGGGTTGGGGGAAAAACTGTTTTTT
-	TRBV27	-	TRBJ1-5	CASSIRGGGQPQHF	TGTGCCAGCAGTATCAGAGGGGGGGGTCAGCCCCAGCATTTT
-	TRBV27	TRBD2	TRBJ2-1	CASSSGTSGSAEQFF	TGTGCCAGCAGTTCCGGGACTAGCGGGAGCGCTGAGCAGTTCTTC
-	TRBV18	TRBD1	TRBJ1-2	CASSPDGGGAVGYTF	TGTGCCAGCTCACCAGATGGAGGGGGCGCAGTTGGCTACACCTTC
once	TRBV19	TRBD1	TRBJ1-5	CASSILTGAISNQPQHF	TGTGCCAGTAGTATACTAACAGGGGCTATTAGCAATCAGCCCCAGCATTTT
-	TRBV29-1	TRBD1	TRBJ1-1	CSVARDRVMNTEAFF	TGCAGCGTTGCCCGGGACAGAGTCATGAACACTGAAGCTTTCTTT
-	TRBV19	TRBD1	TRBJ1-1	CATTKRGGVDTEAFF	TGTGCTACAACCAAGCGAGGGGGCGTTGACACTGAAGCTTTCTTT
-	TRBV27	-	TRBJ1-1	CASRSNLNTEAFF	TGTGCCAGCAGATCTAATCTGAACACTGAAGCTTTCTTT
-	TRBV23-1	-	TRBJ2-3	CASSLGLCTDTQYF	TGCGCCAGCAGTCTGGGCCTTTGCACAGATACGCAGTATTTT
-	TRBV5-4	TRBD1	TRBJ1-3	CASSVQGLAGNTIYF	TGTGCCAGCAGCGTACAGGGGCTTGCTGGAAACACCATATATTTT
-	TRBV9	TRBD2	TRBJ2-1	CASSVAPGLADNEQFF	TGTGCCAGCAGCGTGGCCCCGGGACTAGCGGATAATGAGCAGTTCTTC
once	TRBV5-6	-	TRBJ2-5	CASSVRETQYF	TGTGCCAGCAGCGTGAGAGAGACCCAGTACTTC
-	TRBV10-3	TRBD1	TRBJ1-2	CAISYRTGSGYGYTF	TGTGCCATCAGTTATAGGACAGGTAGCGGCTATGGCTACACCTTC
-	TRBV19	-	TRBJ1-2	CASSKGGASYGYTF	TGTGCCAGTAGCAAGGGGGGGGCGAGCTATGGCTACACCTTC
few	TRBV9	TRBD1	TRBJ1-1	CASSPQPTGVNTEAFF	TGTGCCAGCAGCCCCCAACCGACAGGGGTCAACACTGAAGCTTTCTTT
-	TRBV6-6	TRBD1	TRBJ1-4	CASSTPGGPNEKLFF	TGTGCCAGCAGTACGCCAGGGGGACCTAATGAAAAACTGTTTTTT
-	TRBV5-1	TRBD1	TRBJ1-3	CASTFGDSLRANTIYF	TGCGCCAGCACCTTCGGGGACAGCCTCCGAGCGAACACCATATATTTT
-	TRBV7-2	-	TRBJ2-5	CASSLGRHPRGETQYF	TGTGCCAGCAGCTTAGGCCGACACCCGAGAGGGGAGACCCAGTACTTC
-	TRBV7-8	TRBD1	TRBJ1-3	CASSVNRGNTIYF	TGTGCCAGCAGCGTCAACAGGGGGAACACCATATATTTT
-	TRBV7-6	TRBD1	TRBJ2-5	CASSFRDRVSQETQYF	TGTGCCAGCAGCTTCCGGGACAGGGTCTCCCAAGAGACCCAGTACTTC
-	TRBV11-2	-	TRBJ2-2	CASSLGPRGAGTGELFF	TGTGCCAGCAGCTTAGGGCCTCGGGGGGCGGGCACCGGGGAGCTGTTTTTT
-	TRBV7-2	TRBD2	TRBJ2-3	CASSFGTSGRTDTQYF	TGTGCCAGCAGCTTTGGGACTAGCGGACGTACAGATACGCAGTATTTT
-	TRBV7-9	-	TRBJ2-7	CASSLDGSGYEQYF	TGTGCCAGCAGCTTAGACGGGAGCGGCTACGAGCAGTACTTC
-	TRBV4-2	-	TRBJ1-2	CASSQEIGHGFGYTF	TGTGCCAGCAGCCAAGAGATCGGACACGGCTTCGGCTACACCTTC
-	TRBV30	TRBD1	TRBJ2-7	CAWSVGRGSYEQYF	TGTGCCTGGAGTGTAGGCAGGGGGAGTTACGAGCAGTACTTC
-	TRBV18	-	TRBJ2-3	CASTREADTQYF	TGTGCCAGCACCAGGGAGGCAGATACGCAGTATTTT
-	TRBV28	-	TRBJ2-5	CASSLWSEGQETQYF	TGTGCCAGCAGTTTATGGTCGGAGGGCCAAGAGACCCAGTACTTC
-	TRBV29-1	TRBD2	TRBJ2-2	CSVERVGRAPGELFF	TGCAGCGTTGAGAGGGTCGGGAGGGCCCCCGGGGAGCTGTTTTTT
-	TRBV7-8	TRBD2	TRBJ2-2	CASSLPLAGVPGTGELFF	TGTGCCAGCAGCTTACCACTAGCGGGGGTTCCGGGCACCGGGGAGCTGTTTTTT
-	TRBV30	TRBD2	TRBJ2-7	CAWRSGLAGIYEQYF	TGTGCCTGGAGATCTGGACTAGCGGGAATCTACGAGCAGTACTTC
-	TRBV3-1/TRBV3-2	TRBD1	TRBJ1-4	CASSLRDSLITNEKLFF	TGTGCCAGCAGCCTCCGGGACAGCCTAATAACTAATGAAAAACTGTTTTTT
once	TRBV5-1	TRBD2	TRBJ2-7	CASSLTTSGRLYEQYF	TGCGCCAGCAGCTTAACAACTAGCGGGAGACTCTACGAGCAGTACTTC
-	TRBV7-2	-	TRBJ1-1	CASSSPFRNTEAFF	TGTGCCAGCAGCTCACCCTTTAGGAACACTGAAGCTTTCTTT
-	TRBV18	-	TRBJ2-1	CASSPRGYPNEQFF	TGTGCCAGCTCACCACGGGGCTATCCTAACGAGCAGTTCTTC
-	TRBV20-1	-	TRBJ2-2	CSASVLGLPNTGELFF	TGCAGTGCTAGTGTTCTCGGACTTCCCAACACCGGGGAGCTGTTTTTT
-	TRBV4-3	-	TRBJ2-3	CASSQESRTDTQYF	TGCGCCAGCAGCCAAGAATCTCGCACAGATACGCAGTATTTT
-	TRBV6-1	-	TRBJ1-2	CASSEQTGGSYGYTF	TGTGCCAGCAGTGAGCAGACAGGCGGAAGCTATGGCTACACCTTC
-	TRBV4-2	TRBD1	TRBJ1-1	CASSLLGTGGAGTEAFF	TGTGCCAGCAGCCTCCTCGGGACAGGGGGCGCAGGCACTGAAGCTTTCTTT
-	TRBV11-2	TRBD1	TRBJ2-7	CASSLGTGGLYSYEQYF	TGTGCCAGCAGCTTAGGGACAGGGGGACTTTATTCCTACGAGCAGTACTTC
few	TRBV3-1/TRBV3-2	-	TRBJ2-5	CASSRLVYQETQYF	TGTGCCAGCAGCCGACTTGTGTACCAAGAGACCCAGTACTTC
-	TRBV2	TRBD1	TRBJ2-1	CASRPGTGGYNEQFF	TGTGCCAGCAGACCCGGGACAGGAGGCTACAATGAGCAGTTCTTC
-	TRBV5-4	TRBD1	TRBJ2-5	CASSRGTGPETQYF	TGTGCCAGCAGCCGGGGGACAGGGCCCGAGACCCAGTACTTC